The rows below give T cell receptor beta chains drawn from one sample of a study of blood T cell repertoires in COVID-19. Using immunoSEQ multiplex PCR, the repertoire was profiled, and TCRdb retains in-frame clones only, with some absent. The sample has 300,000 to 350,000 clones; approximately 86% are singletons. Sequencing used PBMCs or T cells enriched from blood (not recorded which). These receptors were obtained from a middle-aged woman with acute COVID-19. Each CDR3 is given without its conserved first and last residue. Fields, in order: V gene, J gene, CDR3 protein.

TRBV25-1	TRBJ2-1	ASMVLFVWLAGNNEQF
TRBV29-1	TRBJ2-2	SVTGWDRGPRLGIGELF
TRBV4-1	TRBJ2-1	ASSQKSDRGGLAGLNEQF
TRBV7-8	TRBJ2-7	ASSLAPGTSGRPQY
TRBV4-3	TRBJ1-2	ASSQHPQGGGYT
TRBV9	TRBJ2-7	ASSPSPSIYEQY
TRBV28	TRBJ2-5	ASSRGTGRLETQY
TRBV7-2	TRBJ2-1	ASSLAGASEYNEQF
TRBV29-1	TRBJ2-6	SVLTGGSSGANVLT
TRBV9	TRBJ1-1	ASSKTLNTEAF
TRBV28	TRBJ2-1	ASFVGGGNEQF
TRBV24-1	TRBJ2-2	ATSGKETGVTGELF
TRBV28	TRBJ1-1	ASSPSGQGGEAF
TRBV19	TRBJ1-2	ATQVGAGESYGYT
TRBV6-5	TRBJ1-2	ASSLTRGTNYGYT
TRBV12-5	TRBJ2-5	ASGQVGETQY
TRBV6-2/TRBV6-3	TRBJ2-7	ASSPQTGVLYYEQY
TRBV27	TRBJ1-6	ASSLFWDRGNSPLH
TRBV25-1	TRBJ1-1	ASSETGVNTEAF
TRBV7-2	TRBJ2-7	ASSPGQATYEQY
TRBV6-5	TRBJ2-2	AADRVNTGELF
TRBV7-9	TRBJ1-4	ASSLRRTGATNEKLF
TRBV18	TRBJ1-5	ASSQQGSSNQPQH
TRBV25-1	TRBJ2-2	ASSEGLAANTGELF
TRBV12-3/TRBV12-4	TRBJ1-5	ASRQGAQPQH
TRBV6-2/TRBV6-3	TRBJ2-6	ASSYFRGTADSGANVLT
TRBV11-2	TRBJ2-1	ASSPLLGGGAIYNEQF
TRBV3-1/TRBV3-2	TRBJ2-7	ASSQDVPGLAGGRNYEQY
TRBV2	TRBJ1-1	ASRTRNTNTEAF
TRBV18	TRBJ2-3	ASSPRVGTKTDTQY
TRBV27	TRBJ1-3	ASSLSTGNPALY
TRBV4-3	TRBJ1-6	ASSELRGTGGTPLH
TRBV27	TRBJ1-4	ASTTVQGPLLKLF
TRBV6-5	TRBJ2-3	ASSPTDRSTDTQY
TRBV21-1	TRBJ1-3	ASRTNAGQGDGNTIY
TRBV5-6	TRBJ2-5	ASSVGTRKETQY
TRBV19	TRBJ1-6	ASSIEGRLNSPLH
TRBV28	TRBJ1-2	ASSFSGYGYT
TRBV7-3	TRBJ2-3	ASSLILADTQY